This T cell receptor (beta chain) comes out of a study of response to subunit inactivated influenza vaccine. CDR1 and CDR2 (germline): DFQATT, SNEGSKA (reference sequence). V lost 6 bases, J lost 8 bases, and 3 bases stayed unmatched. This CDR3 has 11 amino acids. Via MiXCR, TCRdb re-called the RT-PCR reads, giving one row per CDR3 protein. The sample gives fewer than 600,000 distinct CDR3 sequences, approximately 7.2% of which show up once; about an eighth is in the top ten. J is TRBJ1-4 and V is TRBV20-1, with 7 bases aligning to TRBD1. The sequence came from a man aged 45-69 years who received an inactivated influenza vaccine. The sequenced sample was PBMCs from blood, obtained 23 months after vaccination. The CDR3 sequence: CSAEDREKLFF. The DNA of the CDR3 is TGCAGTGCCGAGGACAGGGAAAAACTGTTTTTT.